These T cell receptor beta chains were read from a single sample in a study of OX40 agonist ivuxolimab in advanced cancers. Sequenced by immunoSEQ multiplex PCR; TCRdb stores in-frame clones only, minus some. The profile shows 80,000 or so clones, around 93% of them singletons. The sample here was CD4+ or CD8+ T cells sorted from blood, taken in a trial of the OX40 agonist ivuxolimab. Receptors were obtained from an adult with an advanced solid tumor such as melanoma, head and neck, liver or kidney cancer. CDR3s include the opening cysteine and the closing phenylalanine or tryptophan. A D gene is named only where the DNA matches it firmly. The size field is filled for only some rows; it gives once, few, many or a size class.

CDR3aa	CDR3nt	d_gene	v_gene	j_gene	abundance
CASSPGLAQETQYF	TGTGCCAGCTCACCGGGCCTAGCTCAAGAGACCCAGTACTTC	-	TRBV18	TRBJ2-5	-
CASSYAQVAEAFF	TGTGCCAGCAGTTACGCGCAGGTAGCTGAAGCTTTCTTT	-	TRBV6-6	TRBJ1-1	-
CASSVASISGGRYEQYF	TGTGCCAGCAGCGTAGCTTCGATTTCAGGGGGGCGCTACGAGCAGTACTTC	-	TRBV9	TRBJ2-7	-
CASSMGSAGETQYF	TGTGCCAGTAGTATGGGTAGCGCAGGGGAGACCCAGTACTTC	-	TRBV19	TRBJ2-5	-
CASSSQGANTGELFF	TGTGCCAGCAGCTCACAGGGGGCGAACACCGGGGAGCTGTTTTTT	TRBD1	TRBV27	TRBJ2-2	-
CASSPGLRETQYF	TGCGCCAGCAGCCCGGGACTCCGAGAGACCCAGTACTTC	-	TRBV5-1	TRBJ2-5	-
CASSSGGNTDTQYF	TGCGCCAGCAGCTCCGGGGGGAACACAGATACGCAGTATTTT	TRBD2	TRBV5-1	TRBJ2-3	-
CASSLDGGPSTDTQYF	TGCGCCAGCAGCTTGGATGGGGGGCCTAGCACAGATACGCAGTATTTT	-	TRBV5-1	TRBJ2-3	-
CSVQFSGNTIYF	TGCAGCGTTCAGTTCTCTGGAAACACCATATATTTT	-	TRBV29-1	TRBJ1-3	-
CASSLQTANTEAFF	TGCGCCAGCAGCTTGCAGACGGCGAACACTGAAGCTTTCTTT	-	TRBV5-1	TRBJ1-1	once
CASSYRPSADTQYF	TGTGCCAGCAGCTATAGGCCTAGCGCAGATACGCAGTATTTT	-	TRBV2	TRBJ2-3	-
CASSLRPSLDYEQYF	TGTGCCAGCAGCTTAAGGCCTAGCTTAGACTACGAGCAGTACTTC	-	TRBV7-2	TRBJ2-7	-
CASSRDGFYEQYF	TGTGCCAGCAGCAGGGACGGATTCTACGAGCAGTACTTC	-	TRBV5-4	TRBJ2-7	-